The present T cell receptor (beta chain) was sequenced within a study of T-cell memory formation after mild COVID-19. General observations from the study: The CD4+ clones that contracted clustered mainly within CM and EM, and the CD8+ clones concentrated in EMRA.

About this clonotype: Its antigen remains unknown.

The CDR3 is made up of 18 amino acids. Germline lookup yields CDR1 SGHTA and CDR2 FQGNSA. V gave up 5 bases and J gave up 5 bases; unmatched junction bases: 16. Using its own MiXCR run on the 5' RACE reads, TCRdb lists one record per CDR3 protein. The sample contains around 340,000 distinct CDR3 sequences, about 21% of which appear only once. The sequence was obtained from an adult woman who had mild COVID-19 (a few samples of this study predate the infection). Cell type and time point are not known. Sequenced material: PBMCs or a T cell subset sorted from them (not recorded which). The genes are TRBV7-2 and TRBJ2-5; TRBD2 agrees at 11 bases. CDR3 sequence reads: CASSRRLAGSPEGETQYF. The CDR3 nucleotides read TGTGCCAGCAGCAGACGACTAGCGGGATCACCCGAGGGGGAGACCCAGTACTTC.